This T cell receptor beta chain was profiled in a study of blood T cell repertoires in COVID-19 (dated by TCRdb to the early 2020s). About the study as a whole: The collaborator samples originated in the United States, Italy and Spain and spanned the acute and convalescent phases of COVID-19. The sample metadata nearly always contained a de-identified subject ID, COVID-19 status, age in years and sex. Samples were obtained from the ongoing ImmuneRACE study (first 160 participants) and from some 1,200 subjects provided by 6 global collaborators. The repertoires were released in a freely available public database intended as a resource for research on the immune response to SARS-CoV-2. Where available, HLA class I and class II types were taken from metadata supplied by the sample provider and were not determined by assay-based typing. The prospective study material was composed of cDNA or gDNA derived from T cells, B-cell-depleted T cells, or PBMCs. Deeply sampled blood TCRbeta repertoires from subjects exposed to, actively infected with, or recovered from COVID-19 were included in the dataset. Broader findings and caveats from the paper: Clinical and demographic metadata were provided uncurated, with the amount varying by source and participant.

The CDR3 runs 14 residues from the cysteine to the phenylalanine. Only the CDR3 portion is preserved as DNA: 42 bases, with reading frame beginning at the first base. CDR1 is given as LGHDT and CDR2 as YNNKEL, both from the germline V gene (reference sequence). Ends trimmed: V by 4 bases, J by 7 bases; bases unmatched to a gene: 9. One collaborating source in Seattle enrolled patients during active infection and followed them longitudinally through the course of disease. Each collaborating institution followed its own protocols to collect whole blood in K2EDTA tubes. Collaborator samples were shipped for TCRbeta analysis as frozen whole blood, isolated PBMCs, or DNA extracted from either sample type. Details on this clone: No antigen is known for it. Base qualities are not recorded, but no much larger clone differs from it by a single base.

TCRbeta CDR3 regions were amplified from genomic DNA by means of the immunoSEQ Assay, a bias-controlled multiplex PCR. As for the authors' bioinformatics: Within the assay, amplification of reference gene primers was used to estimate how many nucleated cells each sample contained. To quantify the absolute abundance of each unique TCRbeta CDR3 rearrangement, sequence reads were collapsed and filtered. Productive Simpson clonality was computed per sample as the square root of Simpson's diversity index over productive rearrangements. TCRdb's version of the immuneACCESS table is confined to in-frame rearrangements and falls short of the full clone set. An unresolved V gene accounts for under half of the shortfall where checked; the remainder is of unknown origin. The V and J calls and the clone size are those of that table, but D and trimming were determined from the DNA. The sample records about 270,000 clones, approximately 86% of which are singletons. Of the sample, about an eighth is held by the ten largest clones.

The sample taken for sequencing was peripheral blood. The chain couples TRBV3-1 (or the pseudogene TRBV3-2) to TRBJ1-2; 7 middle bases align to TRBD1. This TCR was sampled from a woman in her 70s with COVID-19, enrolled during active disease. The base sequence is TGTGCCAGCAGCCGCCTCGGGACAGTCGGTGGCTACACCTTC. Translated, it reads CASSRLGTVGGYTF.